The clone carrying this T cell receptor (beta chain) was counted at least ten times. The data are from a study of molecular identifiers for immune sequencing clone quantification. TCRdb reprocessed the PCR reads with MiXCR, giving one entry per CDR3 protein. The data contain about 89,000 distinct CDR3 sequences, 15% to 20% of them seen just once; the ten biggest clones take up around 0.8%. The V gene's germline CDR1 is MNHNY and CDR2 SVGAGI (reference sequence). The V gene lost 5 bases and the J gene lost 4 bases, with 10 bases spanning the gap. This CDR3 comprises 13 residues. The sequence was collected from a human donor in good health. Some libraries in this study had Jurkat cell RNA spiked in. Material for sequencing was naive CD8+ T cells from blood, with Jurkat cell RNA spiked in. Subset given: FACS-sorted CD8+CD4-CCR7+CD45RA+ naive T cells. This chain links TRBV6-6 with TRBJ2-3; no clear D gene. CDR3 region: CASSPPNSDTQYF. CDR3 nucleotide sequence: TGTGCCAGCAGTCCCCCCAATTCAGATACGCAGTATTTT.